The clone carrying this TCR beta chain has a single count. Antigen specificity is unknown. This specimen includes other DNA sequences encoding the same CDR3. The data derive from a study of shared clonotypes between healthy human individuals. Overall study: Per donor, three plates held CD4 naive cells, three held CD4 memory, two held CD8 naive and one held CD8 memory. Study observations and caveats: Donors were few, which limited the genetic and exposure-history diversity represented.

Positive CCR7 selection of CD45RO-negative cells yielded the naive CD8 cells, and terminally differentiated effector memory CD45RA+ cells were excluded. This CDR3 is 11 amino acids long. V was cut by 11 bases and J by 4 bases, with 11 bases left in between. Looked up from germline, CDR1 is MNHEY and CDR2 is SVGAGI. Assay execution took place at the deep level. Method: immunoSEQ multiplex PCR; TCRdb's copy keeps in-frame clones and lacks some. The table includes around 1,900,000 clones, 93% detected once. The TCR comes from a man between 18 and 29 years old in good health. Some clones in this sample may be carry-over from other donors' samples. The gene calls are TRBV6-5 and TRBJ2-5; the D gene is possibly TRBD2 (6 bases). What was sequenced was naive CD8+ T cells from PBMCs. CDR3 coding DNA: TGTGCCTCCCGGGGAGGAGAGACCCAGTACTTC. Amino acid sequence: CASRGGETQYF.